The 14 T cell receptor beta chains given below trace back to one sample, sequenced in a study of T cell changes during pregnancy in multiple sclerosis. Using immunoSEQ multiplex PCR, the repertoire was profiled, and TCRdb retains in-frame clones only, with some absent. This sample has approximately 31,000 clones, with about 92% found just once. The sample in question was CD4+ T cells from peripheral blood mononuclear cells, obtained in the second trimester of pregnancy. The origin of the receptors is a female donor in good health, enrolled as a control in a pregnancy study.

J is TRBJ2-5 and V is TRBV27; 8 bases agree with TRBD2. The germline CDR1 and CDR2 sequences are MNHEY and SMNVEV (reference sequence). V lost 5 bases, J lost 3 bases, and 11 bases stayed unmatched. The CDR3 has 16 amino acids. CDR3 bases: TGTGCCAGCAGTAAGAGACCGGGACTAGTTGAAGAGACCCAGTACTTC. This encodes CASSKRPGLVEETQYF.

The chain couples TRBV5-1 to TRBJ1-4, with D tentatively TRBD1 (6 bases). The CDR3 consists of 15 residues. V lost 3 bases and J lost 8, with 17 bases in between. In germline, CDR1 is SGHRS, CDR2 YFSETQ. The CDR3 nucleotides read TGCGCCAGCAGCTCCTCGACAGGTCCGGGAGAAAAACTGTTTTTT. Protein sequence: CASSSSTGPGEKLFF.

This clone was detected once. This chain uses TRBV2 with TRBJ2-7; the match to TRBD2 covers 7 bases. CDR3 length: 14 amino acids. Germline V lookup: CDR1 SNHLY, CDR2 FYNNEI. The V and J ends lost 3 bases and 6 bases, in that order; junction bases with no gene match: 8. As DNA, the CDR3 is TGTGCCAGCAGTGAGGGAGCGGGAAATCTCGAGCAGTACTTC. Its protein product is CASSEGAGNLEQYF.

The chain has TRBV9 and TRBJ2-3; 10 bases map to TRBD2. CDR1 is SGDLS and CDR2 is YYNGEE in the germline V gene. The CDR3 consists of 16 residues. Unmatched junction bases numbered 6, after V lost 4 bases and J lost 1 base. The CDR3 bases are TGTGCCAGCAGCACCCAGCGGGGGGGCCGCACAGATACGCAGTATTTT. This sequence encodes CASSTQRGGRTDTQYF.

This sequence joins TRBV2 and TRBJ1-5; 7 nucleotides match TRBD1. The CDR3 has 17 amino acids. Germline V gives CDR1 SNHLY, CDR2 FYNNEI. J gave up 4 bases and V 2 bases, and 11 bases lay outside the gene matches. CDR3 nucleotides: TGTGCCAGCAGTGAAAATGGGTGGACAGGATCGAATCAGCCCCAGCATTTT. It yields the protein CASSENGWTGSNQPQHF.

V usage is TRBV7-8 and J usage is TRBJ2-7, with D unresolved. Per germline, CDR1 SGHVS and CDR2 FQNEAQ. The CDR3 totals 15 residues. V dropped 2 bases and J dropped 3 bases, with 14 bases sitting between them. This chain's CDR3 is CASSLREGVNYEQYF. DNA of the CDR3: TGTGCCAGCAGCTTAAGAGAAGGAGTAAACTACGAGCAGTACTTC.

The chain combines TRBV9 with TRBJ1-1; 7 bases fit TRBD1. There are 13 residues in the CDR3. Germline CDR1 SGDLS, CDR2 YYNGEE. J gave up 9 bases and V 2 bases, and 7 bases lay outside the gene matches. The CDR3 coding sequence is TGTGCCAGCAGCGTGGAGGGGGCGGGTAAAGCTTTCTTT. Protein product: CASSVEGAGKAFF. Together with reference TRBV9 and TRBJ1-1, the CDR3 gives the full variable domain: DSGVTQTPKHLITATGQRVTLRCSPRSGDLSVYWYQQSLDQGLQFLIQYYNGEERAKGNILERFSAQQFPDLHSELNLSSLELGDSALYFCASSVEGAGKAFFGQGTRLTVV.

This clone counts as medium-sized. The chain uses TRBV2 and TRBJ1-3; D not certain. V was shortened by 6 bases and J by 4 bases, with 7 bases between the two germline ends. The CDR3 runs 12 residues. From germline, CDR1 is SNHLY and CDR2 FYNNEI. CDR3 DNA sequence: TGTGCCAGCAGGACTGAGGGAAACACCATATATTTT. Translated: CASRTEGNTIYF.

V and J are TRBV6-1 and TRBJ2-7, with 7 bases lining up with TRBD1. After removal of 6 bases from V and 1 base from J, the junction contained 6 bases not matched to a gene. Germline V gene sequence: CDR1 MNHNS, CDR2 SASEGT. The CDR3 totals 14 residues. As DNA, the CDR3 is TGTGCCAGCAGATCATACAGGGGATCCTACGAGCAGTACTTC. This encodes CASRSYRGSYEQYF.

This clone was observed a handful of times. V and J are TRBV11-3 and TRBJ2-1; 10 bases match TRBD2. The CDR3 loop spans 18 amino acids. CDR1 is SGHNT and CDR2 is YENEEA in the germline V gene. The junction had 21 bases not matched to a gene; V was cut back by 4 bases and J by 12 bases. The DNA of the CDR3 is TGTGCCAGCAGCTCGGAGGTGGGGCTAGCGGGGGCCTGGCAGGGGCAGTTCTTC. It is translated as CASSSEVGLAGAWQGQFF.

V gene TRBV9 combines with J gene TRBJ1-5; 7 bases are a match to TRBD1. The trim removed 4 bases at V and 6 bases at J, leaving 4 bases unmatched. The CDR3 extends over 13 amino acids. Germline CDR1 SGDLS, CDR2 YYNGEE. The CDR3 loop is CASSRGQGQPQHF. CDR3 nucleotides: TGTGCCAGCAGCAGGGGGCAGGGTCAGCCCCAGCATTTT. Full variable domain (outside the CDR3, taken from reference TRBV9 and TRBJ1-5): DSGVTQTPKHLITATGQRVTLRCSPRSGDLSVYWYQQSLDQGLQFLIQYYNGEERAKGNILERFSAQQFPDLHSELNLSSLELGDSALYFCASSRGQGQPQHFGDGTRLSIL.

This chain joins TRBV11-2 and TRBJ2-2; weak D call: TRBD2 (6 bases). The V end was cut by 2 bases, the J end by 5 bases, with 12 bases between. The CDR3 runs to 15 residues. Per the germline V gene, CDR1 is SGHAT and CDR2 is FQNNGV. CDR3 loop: CASSLPGVKTGELFF. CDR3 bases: TGTGCCAGCAGCTTACCGGGAGTAAAGACCGGGGAGCTGTTTTTT.

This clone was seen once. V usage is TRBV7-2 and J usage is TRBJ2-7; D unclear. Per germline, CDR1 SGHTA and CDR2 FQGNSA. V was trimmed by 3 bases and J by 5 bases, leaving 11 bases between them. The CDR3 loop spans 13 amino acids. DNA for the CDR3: TGTGCCAGCAGCTTTTCATTTGTCCACGAGCAGTACTTC. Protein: CASSFSFVHEQYF.

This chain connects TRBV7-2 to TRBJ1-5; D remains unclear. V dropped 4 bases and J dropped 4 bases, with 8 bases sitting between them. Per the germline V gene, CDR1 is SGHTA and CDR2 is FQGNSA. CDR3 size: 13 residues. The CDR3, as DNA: TGTGCCAGCAGCTCACAGACAAATCAGCCCCAGCATTTT. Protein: CASSSQTNQPQHF.